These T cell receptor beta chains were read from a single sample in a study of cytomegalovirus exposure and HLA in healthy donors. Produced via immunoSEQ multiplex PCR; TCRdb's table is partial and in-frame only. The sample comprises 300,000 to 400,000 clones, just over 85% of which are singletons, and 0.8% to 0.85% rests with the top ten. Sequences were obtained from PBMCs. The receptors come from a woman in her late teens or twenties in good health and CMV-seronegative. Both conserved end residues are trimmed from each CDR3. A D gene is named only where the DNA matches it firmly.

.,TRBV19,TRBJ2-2,ASSIGLMANTGELF
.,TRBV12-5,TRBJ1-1,ASGLGSAVTEAF
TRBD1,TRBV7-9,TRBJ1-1,ASSSRGHLKNMNTEAF
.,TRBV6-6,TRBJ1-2,ASSTLMGGYT
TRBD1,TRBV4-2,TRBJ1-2,ASSQGPEAGGYGYT
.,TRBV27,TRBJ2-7,ASMEALGLYEQY
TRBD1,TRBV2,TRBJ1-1,ASRKGQGGTEAF
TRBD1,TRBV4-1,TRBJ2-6,ASSQEDRAGANVLT
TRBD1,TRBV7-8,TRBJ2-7,ASSLGRDRSYEQY
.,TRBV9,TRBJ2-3,ASSVFGTSTDTQY
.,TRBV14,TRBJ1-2,ASSPLSLVGGYT
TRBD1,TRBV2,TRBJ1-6,ASRATGNNSPLH